The present T cell receptor beta chain was sequenced within a study of Ad26.COV2.S vaccination and SARS-CoV-2 variants. Sequencing used immunoSEQ multiplex PCR; TCRdb keeps in-frame clones, though not all of them. The sample lists hundreds of thousands of clones; 92% were seen once. Treatment described: some 20 received Ad26.COV2.S at low or high dose, single or two shots; about 5 received placebo; per-sample allocation not given. Samples came from day 63 after the first vaccine or placebo injection. The receptor's source is a person aged 18-60 years who received the Ad26.COV2.S COVID-19 vaccine or a placebo. The specimen comprised peripheral blood, sampled in a trial of Ad26.COV2.S vaccine versus placebo.

The CDR3 is CASTVGPVTGELFF. CDR3 DNA: TGTGCCAGTACCGTGGGGCCGGTGACCGGGGAGCTGTTTTTT. The rearrangement links TRBV19 to TRBJ2-2; possibly TRBD1 for D (5 bases). This CDR3 comprises 14 residues. Germline CDR1 LNHDA, CDR2 SQIVND (reference sequence). Trimming left V 7 bases short and J 5 bases short, with 14 bases between.